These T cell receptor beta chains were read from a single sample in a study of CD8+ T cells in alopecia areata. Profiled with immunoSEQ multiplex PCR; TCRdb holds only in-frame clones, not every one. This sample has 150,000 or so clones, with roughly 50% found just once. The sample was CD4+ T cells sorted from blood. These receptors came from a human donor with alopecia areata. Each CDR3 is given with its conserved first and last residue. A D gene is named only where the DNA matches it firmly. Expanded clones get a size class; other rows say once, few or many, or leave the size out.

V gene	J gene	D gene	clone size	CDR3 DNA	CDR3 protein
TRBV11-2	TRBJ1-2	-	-	TGTGCCAGCCGACGTGGGATAGCTAACTATGGCTACACCTTC	CASRRGIANYGYTF
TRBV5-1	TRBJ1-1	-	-	TGCGCCAGCAGCTTGGGTGTTGGGGGCTCAGAAGCTTTCTTT	CASSLGVGGSEAFF
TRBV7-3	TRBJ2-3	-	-	TGTGCCAGCAGCTTAAGCGGGTCCCCAGATACGCAGTATTTT	CASSLSGSPDTQYF
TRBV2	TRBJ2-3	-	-	TGTGCCAGCTTGTTAGCAGATACGCAGTATTTT	CASLLADTQYF
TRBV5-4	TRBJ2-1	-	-	TGTGCCAGCAGCTTGCCGTCATCCGATGAGCAGTTCTTC	CASSLPSSDEQFF
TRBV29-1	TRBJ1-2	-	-	TGCAGCGTTTCGAAAGGCGCCCAGGCCATCTATGGCTACACCTTC	CSVSKGAQAIYGYTF
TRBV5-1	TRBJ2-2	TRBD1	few	TGCGCCAGCAGCATGAAATCCCCGGGACAGTTAGACACCGGGGAGCTGTTTTTT	CASSMKSPGQLDTGELFF
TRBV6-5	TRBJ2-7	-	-	TGTGCCAGCAGACCCATCACGGACCGCGCCACTGAGCAGTACTTC	CASRPITDRATEQYF
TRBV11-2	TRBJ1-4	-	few	TGTGCCAGCAGCCAGGGGTATGAAAAACTGTTTTTT	CASSQGYEKLFF
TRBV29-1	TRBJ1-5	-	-	TGCAGCCACAGTTCAGGGCTCAATCAGCCCCAGCATTTT	CSHSSGLNQPQHF
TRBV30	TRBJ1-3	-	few	TGTGCCTGGAGTGCCCCCCGTGGAGGGGGCTCTGGAAACACCATATATTTT	CAWSAPRGGGSGNTIYF
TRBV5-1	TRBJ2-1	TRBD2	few	TGCGCCAGCGGGTCGACTAGCGGGTCGCGGGAGCAGTTCTTC	CASGSTSGSREQFF
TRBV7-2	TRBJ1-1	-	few	TGTGCCAGCACCCGCGAGGGTAACACTGAAGCTTTCTTT	CASTREGNTEAFF
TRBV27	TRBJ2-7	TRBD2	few	TGTGCCAGCAGTTCACCGGGACTAGCGGGCGAGCAGTACTTC	CASSSPGLAGEQYF
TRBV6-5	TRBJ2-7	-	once	TGTGCCAGCACCAACACAGGGCATTACGAGCAGTACTTC	CASTNTGHYEQYF
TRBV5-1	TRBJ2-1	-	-	TGCGCCAGCAGCTTGTCCCAGTGGAAGAATGAGCAGTTCTTC	CASSLSQWKNEQFF
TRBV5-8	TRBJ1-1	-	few	TGTGCCAGCAGCTTGTCTCCAGGAAAGACTGAAGCTTTCTTT	CASSLSPGKTEAFF
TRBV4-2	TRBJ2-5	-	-	TGTGCCAGCAGCCAAGAGCCAGGCGCGGGAGAGACCCAGTACTTC	CASSQEPGAGETQYF
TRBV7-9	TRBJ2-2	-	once	TGTGCCAGCAGCTCACCTACAATGGTGAACACCGGGGAGCTGTTTTTT	CASSSPTMVNTGELFF
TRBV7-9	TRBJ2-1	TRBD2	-	TGTGCCAGCAGCGCCAAGGGAAGCGGGAGGTTCAATGAGCAGTTCTTC	CASSAKGSGRFNEQFF
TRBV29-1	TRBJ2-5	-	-	TGCAGCGTTGATGTGGGGGGTAAAGAGACCCAGTACTTC	CSVDVGGKETQYF
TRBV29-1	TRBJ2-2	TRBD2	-	TGCAGCGTTGAATCGGGACTAGCGGCGGCCGGGGAGCTGTTTTTT	CSVESGLAAAGELFF
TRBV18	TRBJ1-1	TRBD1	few	TGTGCCAGCTCACCACCAGGGACAGGGGGTGAAGCTTTCTTT	CASSPPGTGGEAFF
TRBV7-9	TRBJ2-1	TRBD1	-	TGTGCCAGCAGCTTTGGTTCCGGCAGGGACCCTACAGGGGGGAATGAGCAGTTCTTC	CASSFGSGRDPTGGNEQFF
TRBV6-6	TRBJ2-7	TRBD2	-	TGTGCCAGCAGCCCGACTAGCGTCTACGAGCAGTACTTC	CASSPTSVYEQYF
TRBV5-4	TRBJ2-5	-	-	TGTGCCAGCAGCTTGGAGGGAGCCCGAGGGGAGACCCAGTACTTC	CASSLEGARGETQYF
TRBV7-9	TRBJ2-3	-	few	TGTGCCAGCACCTTAGGACGGAGCAGCACAGATACGCAGTATTTT	CASTLGRSSTDTQYF
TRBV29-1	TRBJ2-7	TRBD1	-	TGCAGCGCTAGGGACAGACCAAACTACGAGCAGTACTTC	CSARDRPNYEQYF
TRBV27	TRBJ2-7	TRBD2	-	TGTGCCAGCAGTACCCCGACTAGCGGATACGAGCAGTACTTC	CASSTPTSGYEQYF
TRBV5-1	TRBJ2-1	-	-	TGCGCCAGCAGCTTGTTAGCTGGAAATGAGCAGTTCTTC	CASSLLAGNEQFF
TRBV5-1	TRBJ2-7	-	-	TGCGCCAGCAGCTTGGGGGTCGGTAGCTCCTACGAGCAGTACTTC	CASSLGVGSSYEQYF
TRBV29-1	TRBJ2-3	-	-	TGCAGCGTTTCGTTTCAACTAGAGACAGATACGCAGTATTTT	CSVSFQLETDTQYF
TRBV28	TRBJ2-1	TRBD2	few	TGTGCCAGCATTTCCTATAGCGGGAGGCATGAGCAGTTCTTC	CASISYSGRHEQFF
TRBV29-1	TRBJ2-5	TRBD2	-	TGCAGCGTTGAAGGGGGGGGGTTCAAAGAGACCCAGTACTTC	CSVEGGGFKETQYF
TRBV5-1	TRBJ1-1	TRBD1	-	TGCGCCAGCAGCGGACAGGTTAACACTGAAGCTTTCTTT	CASSGQVNTEAFF
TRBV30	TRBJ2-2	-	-	TGTGCCTGGAGTGTACTGGGCCTGAGTACCGGGGAGCTGTTTTTT	CAWSVLGLSTGELFF
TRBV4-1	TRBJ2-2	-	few	TGCGCCAGCAGCCAAGACAGCCGCCCCGGGGAGCTGTTTTTT	CASSQDSRPGELFF
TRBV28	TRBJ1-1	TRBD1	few	TGTGCCAGCAGTACCGGACAGGGGATTTACACTGAAGCTTTCTTT	CASSTGQGIYTEAFF
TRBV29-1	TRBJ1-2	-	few	TGCAGCGTAGGGATTGACGGCTATGGCTACACCTTC	CSVGIDGYGYTF
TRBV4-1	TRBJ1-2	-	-	TGCGCCAGCAGTCTCAGGGAGGACTATGGCTACACCTTC	CASSLREDYGYTF
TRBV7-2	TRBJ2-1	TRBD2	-	TGTGCCAGCAGCTTAGCGAGCGGGAGGGCTGAGCAGTTCTTC	CASSLASGRAEQFF